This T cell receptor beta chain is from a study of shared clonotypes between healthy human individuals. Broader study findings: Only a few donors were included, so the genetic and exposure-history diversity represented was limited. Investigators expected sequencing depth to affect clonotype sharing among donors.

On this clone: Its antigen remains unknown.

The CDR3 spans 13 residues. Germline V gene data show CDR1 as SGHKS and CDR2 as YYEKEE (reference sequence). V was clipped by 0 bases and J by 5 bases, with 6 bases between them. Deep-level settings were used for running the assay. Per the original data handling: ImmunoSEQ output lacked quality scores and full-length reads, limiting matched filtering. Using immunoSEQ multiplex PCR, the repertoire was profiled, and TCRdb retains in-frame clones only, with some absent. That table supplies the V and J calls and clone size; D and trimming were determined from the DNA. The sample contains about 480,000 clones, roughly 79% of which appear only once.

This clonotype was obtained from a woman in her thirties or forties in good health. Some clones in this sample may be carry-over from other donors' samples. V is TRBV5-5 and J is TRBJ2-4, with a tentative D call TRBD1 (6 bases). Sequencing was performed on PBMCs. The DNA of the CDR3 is TGTGCCAGCAGCTTGGCAGGGGAAAACATTCAGTACTTC. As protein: CASSLAGENIQYF.